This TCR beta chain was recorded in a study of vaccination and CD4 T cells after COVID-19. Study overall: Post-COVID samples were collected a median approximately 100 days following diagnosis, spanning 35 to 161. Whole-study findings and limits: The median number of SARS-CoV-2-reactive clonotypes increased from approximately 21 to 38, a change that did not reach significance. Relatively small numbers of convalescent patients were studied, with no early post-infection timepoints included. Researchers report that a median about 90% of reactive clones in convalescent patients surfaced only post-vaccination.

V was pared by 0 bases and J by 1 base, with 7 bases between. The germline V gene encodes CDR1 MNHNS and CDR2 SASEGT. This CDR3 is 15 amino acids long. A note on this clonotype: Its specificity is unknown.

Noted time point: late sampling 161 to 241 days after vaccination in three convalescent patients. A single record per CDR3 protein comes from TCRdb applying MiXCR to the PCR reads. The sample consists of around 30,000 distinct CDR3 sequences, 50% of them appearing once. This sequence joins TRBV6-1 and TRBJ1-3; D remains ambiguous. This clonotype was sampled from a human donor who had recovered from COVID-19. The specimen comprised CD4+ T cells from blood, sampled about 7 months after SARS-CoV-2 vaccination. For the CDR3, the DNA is TGTGCCAGCAGTGAAGCAGGCCATTCTGGAAACACCATATATTTT. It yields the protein CASSEAGHSGNTIYF.